The rows below give T cell receptor beta chains drawn from one sample of a study of resident and recirculating memory T cells in vitiligo. The data were produced by immunoSEQ multiplex PCR, yet TCRdb's version contains in-frame clones alone and is incomplete. Of around 78,000 clones in the sample, about 90% were seen once. The sample comprised blood. Every receptor here comes from a male donor with vitiligo. CDR3s leave out the opening cysteine and the closing phenylalanine or tryptophan. Each record gives: J gene, V gene, D gene, CDR3 protein. The D gene is left open where the match is weak.

>TRBJ2-3|TRBV2|.
ASSVTGDTQY
>TRBJ1-2|TRBV9|.
ASSSSGFYGYT
>TRBJ2-1|TRBV7-8|.
ASGGPGNIAWDEQF
>TRBJ2-5|TRBV10-3|TRBD1
AISRGQGAGETQY
>TRBJ1-1|TRBV23-1|.
ARHEGRARLAF
>TRBJ1-4|TRBV27|.
ASSLQGSPEKLF
>TRBJ1-2|TRBV10-3|.
ATMGGLDYGYT
>TRBJ2-1|TRBV7-3|TRBD2
ASSSLAGVGNEQF
>TRBJ1-1|TRBV30|.
AWRTGRNTEAF
>TRBJ2-7|TRBV19|.
ASRKGWGGDEQY
>TRBJ1-2|TRBV18|TRBD1
ASSTGQASNYGYT
>TRBJ1-5|TRBV6-5|.
ASAMGVSNQPQH
>TRBJ1-5|TRBV2|.
ASSVGGSSNQPQH
>TRBJ2-5|TRBV28|TRBD1
ASRADRIYRETQY
>TRBJ1-2|TRBV6-5|.
ASSYSEGLYGYT
>TRBJ2-2|TRBV6-4|TRBD1
ASGPGTDTGELF
>TRBJ2-7|TRBV6-5|.
ASSRDTTYEQY
>TRBJ2-7|TRBV5-3|TRBD2
ARSSHPRGRSYEQY
>TRBJ2-5|TRBV27|TRBD2
ASRPLAGTPEETQY
>TRBJ2-1|TRBV29-1|.
SVERGGYNEQF
>TRBJ1-2|TRBV11-1|TRBD1
ASSLQGDGGYT
>TRBJ2-5|TRBV5-1|TRBD1
ATRQGLQQETQY
>TRBJ2-7|TRBV7-2|.
ASSLVPAGPPYEQY
>TRBJ2-7|TRBV4-1|.
ASSQVGNEQY
>TRBJ2-1|TRBV6-5|.
ASSYSIANNEQF
>TRBJ2-5|TRBV5-1|TRBD1
ASSLSGQGQETQY
>TRBJ1-4|TRBV30|TRBD1
APRTGRNEKLF
>TRBJ2-5|TRBV29-1|TRBD2
SVPLGLAGGWETQY
>TRBJ2-3|TRBV5-1|TRBD2
ASSLWPLGLAGTDTQY
>TRBJ1-2|TRBV5-6|TRBD1
ASSPLVTGLSLFGYT
>TRBJ2-7|TRBV6-5|.
ASNAWSSYEQY
>TRBJ1-2|TRBV19|.
ASTQEGYGYT
>TRBJ2-1|TRBV10-1|TRBD2
ALIEREIYNEQF